The 24 T cell receptor beta chains given below trace back to one sample, sequenced in a study of cytomegalovirus exposure and HLA in healthy donors (dated by TCRdb to about 2017). Libraries were prepared through the immunoSEQ multiplex PCR assay. In its TCRdb copy, this immuneACCESS table keeps in-frame sequences only and misses some clones. Where compared with another copy, unresolved V genes explain less than half of these, and the others have no known cause. The sample table lists 150,000 to 200,000 clones, around 85% of them with a count of one. The ten largest clones capture 5.7% of the sample. The source material was PBMCs. The receptors shown here come from a woman aged 25 to 45 in good health and CMV-seronegative.

The chain has TRBV27 and TRBJ2-2; weak D call: TRBD2 (6 bases). V was clipped by 2 bases and J by 1 base, with 8 bases between them. Germline loops: CDR1 MNHEY, CDR2 SMNVEV (reference sequence). The CDR3 extends over 15 amino acids. The CDR3 sequence: CASSLLGLNTGELFF. The CDR3 DNA reads TGTGCCAGCAGTTTACTGGGACTGAACACCGGGGAGCTGTTTTTT.

CDR3 in DNA: TGTGCCAGCAGTCCCCGCAGGGGATCCCCATACGAGCAGTACTTC. As protein: CASSPRRGSPYEQYF. The rearrangement uses TRBV6-1 and TRBJ2-7, with a weak D call TRBD1 (6 bases). V gave up 5 bases and J gave up 4 bases, with 18 bases separating them. The germline V gene encodes CDR1 MNHNS and CDR2 SASEGT. The CDR3 totals 15 residues.

CDR3 residues: CASSLGIPDTQYF. CDR3 sequence (DNA): TGTGCCAGCAGCTTAGGAATCCCAGATACGCAGTATTTT. The chain combines TRBV11-2 with TRBJ2-3; D is ambiguous. The CDR3 runs 13 residues. The germline CDR1 and CDR2 sequences are SGHAT and FQNNGV. V was cut by 1 base and J by 4 bases, with 6 bases left in between.

The chain carries TRBV7-8 and TRBJ2-7; no definite D call. Trimming took off 5 bases at V and 4 bases at J, with 18 bases between the two ends. The germline V gene encodes CDR1 SGHVS and CDR2 FQNEAQ. The CDR3 totals 15 residues. CDR3 DNA: TGTGCCAGCAGCCCTCGAGCACCGATAAGTTACGAGCAGTACTTC. Translation gives CASSPRAPISYEQYF.

The count of this clone is one. The chain links TRBV7-6 to TRBJ1-1; no definite D call. The CDR3 is 14 amino acids. The ends were cut back, 5 bases at V and 4 bases at J, with 14 bases in the middle. Germline CDR1 is SGHVS and CDR2 is FNYEAQ. CDR3 sequence reads: CASSLNPSATEAFF. The CDR3 DNA follows: TGTGCCAGCAGCCTGAACCCTTCGGCCACTGAAGCTTTCTTT.

This clone has just one count. The chain links TRBV7-8 to TRBJ2-6; D call uncertain. V was shortened by 1 base and J by 0 bases, with 4 bases between the two germline ends. CDR3 length: 15 amino acids. Looked up from germline, CDR1 is SGHVS and CDR2 is FQNEAQ. The CDR3 DNA reads as TGTGCCAGCAGCTTAGGGCTCTCTGGGGCCAACGTCCTGACTTTC. Its translation: CASSLGLSGANVLTF.

The V gene is TRBV14, the J gene TRBJ2-7; D is uncertain. V was clipped by 3 bases and J by 2 bases, with 14 bases between them. In germline, CDR1 is SGHDN, CDR2 FVKESK. This CDR3 has 15 residues. The CDR3 coding sequence is TGTGCCAGCAGCCAGTACGTCGGAAACCCCTACGAGCAGTACTTC. It translates to CASSQYVGNPYEQYF. Combining the CDR3 with reference TRBV14 and TRBJ2-7 gives the whole variable domain EAGVTQFPSHSVIEKGQTVTLRCDPISGHDNLYWYRRVMGKEIKFLLHFVKESKQDESGMPNNRFLAERTGGTYSTLKVQPAELEDSGVYFCASSQYVGNPYEQYFGPGTRLTVT.

The chain uses TRBV10-2 and TRBJ1-1, with D possibly matching TRBD1 (5 bases). The CDR3 sequence is 13 residues long. The V and J ends lost 9 bases and 1 base respectively, with 12 bases between them. Germline V gene lookup returns CDR1 WSHSY and CDR2 SAAADI. The CDR3 sequence: CASTRQRNTEAFF. The DNA for the CDR3 is TGCGCCAGTACCAGACAGCGGAACACTGAAGCTTTCTTT.

This clone is a singleton in its sample. This rearrangement joins TRBV19 to TRBJ2-7; D not resolved. The V gene's germline CDR1 is LNHDA and CDR2 SQIVND (reference sequence). The CDR3 consists of 14 residues. Between the trimmed V and J ends, which lost 3 bases and 3 bases, there was a span of 12 bases. The CDR3 sequence is CASSIRGRNYEQYF. Written as DNA, the CDR3 is TGTGCCAGTAGTATCCGCGGAAGGAACTACGAGCAGTACTTC.

This sequence joins TRBV5-1 and TRBJ2-5; no clear D gene. V lost 4 bases and J 5 bases, leaving 9 bases between the germline ends. CDR1 is SGHRS, CDR2 YFSETQ, per germline. The CDR3 extends over 12 amino acids. The CDR3 loop is CASSISDETQYF. Here the CDR3 DNA reads TGCGCCAGCAGCATATCTGACGAGACCCAGTACTTC.

This clone was observed a single time. The chain links TRBV7-2 to TRBJ2-7, with 7 bases fitting TRBD2. The CDR3 has 17 amino acids. J gave up 0 bases and V 4 bases, and 12 bases lay outside the gene matches. Germline loops: CDR1 SGHTA, CDR2 FQGNSA. This CDR3 is CASSWVGGRGSSYEQYF. Here the CDR3 DNA reads TGTGCCAGCAGCTGGGTTGGTGGGCGGGGGAGCTCCTACGAGCAGTACTTC.

This rearrangement joins TRBV5-1 to TRBJ2-7, with 12 bases identical to TRBD1. The CDR3 covers 14 residues. Germline trimming cut 4 bases from V and 6 bases from J; bases unmatched to any gene: 5. CDR1 and CDR2 from the germline V gene are SGHRS and YFSETQ. CDR3 DNA: TGCGCCAGCAGCGGGGGACAGGGGGCGTCCGAGCAGTACTTC. This sequence encodes CASSGGQGASEQYF.

The CDR3 loop is CATSRGEGGGTDTQYF. Written as DNA, the CDR3 is TGTGCCACCAGCAGAGGTGAGGGCGGGGGCACAGATACGCAGTATTTT. The chain couples TRBV15 to TRBJ2-3; a possible D gene is TRBD2 (6 bases). Germline assignment: CDR1 LNHNV and CDR2 YYDKDF (reference sequence). The V end lost 1 base, the J end lost 1 base, and 12 bases lay between the germline ends. The length of the CDR3 is 16 residues.

The V and J genes are TRBV10-3 and TRBJ2-3; 7 bases align to TRBD2. CDR3 length: 15 amino acids. Germline CDR1 ENHRY, CDR2 SYGVKD. V was clipped by 4 bases and J by 5 bases; unmatched bases: 9. The CDR3 coding sequence is TGTGCCATCAGTGGAGGGCGGGAGAGGGGAGATACGCAGTATTTT. It encodes CAISGGRERGDTQYF.

V usage is TRBV11-2 and J usage is TRBJ2-1; D is ambiguous. CDR1 is SGHAT, CDR2 FQNNGV, per germline. This CDR3 is built from 15 residues. V was cut by 0 bases and J by 7 bases, with 13 bases left in between. For the CDR3, the DNA is TGTGCCAGCAGCTTAGAACTTGTAGCTGGGAATGAGCAGTTCTTC. Translating it yields CASSLELVAGNEQFF. The whole variable domain, filled in from reference TRBV11-2 and TRBJ2-1, reads EAGVAQSPRYKIIEKRQSVAFWCNPISGHATLYWYQQILGQGPKLLIQFQNNGVVDDSQLPKDRFSAERLKGVDSTLKIQPAKLEDSAVYLCASSLELVAGNEQFFGPGTRLTVL.

The chain uses TRBV27 and TRBJ1-2; TRBD1 matches at 8 bases. V trimming: 4 bases; J trimming: 4 bases; junction bases outside the gene matches: 2. Germline CDR1 MNHEY, CDR2 SMNVEV (reference sequence). The CDR3 has 13 residues. The chain's CDR3 is CASSYGTGYGYTF. The CDR3, as DNA: TGTGCCAGCAGTTACGGGACAGGCTATGGCTACACCTTC.

The genes are TRBV4-1 and TRBJ1-1; TRBD1 matches at 7 bases. V shed 1 base, J shed 1 base, and the junction held 12 bases outside the gene matches. The germline CDR1 and CDR2 sequences are MGHRA and YSYEKL. The CDR3 consists of 18 residues. Here the CDR3 reads CASSQAFGRDSENTEAFF. The CDR3 coding sequence is TGCGCCAGCAGCCAAGCCTTCGGAAGGGACAGTGAGAACACTGAAGCTTTCTTT.

The chain employs TRBV13 and TRBJ2-1, with D possibly matching TRBD2 (6 bases). V was pared by 2 bases and J by 6 bases, with 17 bases between. Germline loops: CDR1 PRHDT, CDR2 FYEKMQ (reference sequence). This CDR3 is 16 amino acids long. The CDR3 DNA reads as TGTGCCAGCAGCTTAATTTCAGGAGGAGGGAGCAATGAGCAGTTCTTC. It yields the protein CASSLISGGGSNEQFF.

This sequence joins TRBV9 and TRBJ1-1, with D possibly matching TRBD1 (5 bases). CDR3 length: 15 residues. Germline-derived CDR1 and CDR2 are SGDLS and YYNGEE. The germline V and J ends were trimmed by 3 bases and 8 bases, with 20 bases remaining between them. The CDR3 region is CASSESGSFQKEAFF. The DNA for the CDR3 is TGTGCCAGCAGCGAATCAGGGAGCTTTCAAAAAGAAGCTTTCTTT.

The chain has TRBV9 and TRBJ1-1, with D hard to call. Per germline, CDR1 SGDLS and CDR2 YYNGEE. The V gene lost 3 bases and the J gene lost 0 bases, with 6 bases spanning the gap. This CDR3 region has 13 residues. The DNA for the CDR3 is TGTGCCAGCAGCGCCGCGGTGAACACTGAAGCTTTCTTT. Amino acid sequence: CASSAAVNTEAFF.

The table lists this clone with a count of one. J is TRBJ1-4 and V is TRBV7-2; possibly TRBD1 for D (6 bases). Trimming took 5 bases from V and 6 from J, leaving 10 bases between them. Germline V gene lookup returns CDR1 SGHTA and CDR2 FQGNSA. This CDR3 region has 13 residues. The DNA of the CDR3 is TGTGCCAGCAGCCAAAACAGGGATGAAAAACTGTTTTTT. Amino acids: CASSQNRDEKLFF.

This clone was seen a handful of times. The chain links TRBV6-5 to TRBJ1-6; D unresolved. V lost 0 bases to trimming and J lost 14 bases, with 11 bases between them. This CDR3 is 13 amino acids long. Germline values: CDR1 MNHEY, CDR2 SVGAGI. The CDR3 bases are TGTGCCAGCAGTTACTCTACCCAACAAACCCTCCACTTT. This encodes CASSYSTQQTLHF.

This CDR3 reads CASSQGIFSTDTQYF. Written as DNA, the CDR3 is TGCGCCAGCAGCCAGGGGATTTTTAGCACAGATACGCAGTATTTT. The rearrangement links TRBV4-1 to TRBJ2-3; D is uncertain. V lost 3 bases to trimming and J lost 0 bases, with 10 bases between them. Per the germline V gene, CDR1 is MGHRA and CDR2 is YSYEKL. The CDR3 length is 15 residues.

This clone was counted a single time. For the CDR3, the DNA is TGTGCCAGCAGTGCGTCGTGGCAGGGGGCGGGCAATGAGCAGTTCTTC. Translation gives CASSASWQGAGNEQFF. This rearrangement joins TRBV2 to TRBJ2-1; 8 bases map to TRBD1. After removal of 4 bases from V and 6 bases from J, the junction contained 11 bases not matched to a gene. The CDR3 spans 16 residues. The germline V gene encodes CDR1 SNHLY and CDR2 FYNNEI.